The entry below describes one T cell receptor (beta chain). The antigen is undetermined. These data are taken from a study of beta chain features in type 1 diabetes. Expressed TCRB transcripts were sequenced after all isolated RNA was converted to cDNA. Sequenced by immunoSEQ multiplex PCR; TCRdb stores in-frame clones only, minus some. The data hold around 350,000 clones, with over 10% observed a single time. The CDR3 loop spans 16 amino acids. V lost 1 base to trimming and J lost 0 bases, with 10 bases between them. Germline CDR1 LGHNA, CDR2 YSLEER. Points from the study as a whole: Individuals with type 1 diabetes displayed fewer insertions and more deletions at VDJ junctions.

Sequencing was done on a sample of naive CD4+ T cells from blood. The clonotype was recovered from a young man in good health. The chain recombines TRBV4-3 with TRBJ2-1, with unresolved D. DNA of the CDR3: TGCGCCAGCAGCCAAGTAAAAGCGAGCTCCTACAATGAGCAGTTCTTC. Translating it yields CASSQVKASSYNEQFF.